The next 23 T cell receptor beta chains were all read from a single sample in a study of blood T cell repertoires in COVID-19. TCRdb's copy holds only in-frame clones and misses some; the assay was immunoSEQ multiplex PCR. Among 150,000 or so clones listed, more than 65% were seen once. The material sequenced was peripheral blood. The source is a woman aged 55-75 years with acute or convalescent COVID-19.

CDR3: CAISAGGSYEQYF. DNA for the CDR3: TGTGCCATCAGTGCGGGCGGGAGCTACGAGCAGTACTTC. This chain joins TRBV10-3 and TRBJ2-7; 7 positions match TRBD2. Per germline, CDR1 ENHRY and CDR2 SYGVKD. V was clipped by 4 bases and J by 3 bases; unmatched bases: 3. The CDR3 covers 13 residues.

This clone has only a few counts. CDR3 in DNA: TGCGCCAGCAGCTTAGACAGGGGATCTGGCTACACCTTC. Translated, it gives CASSLDRGSGYTF. The V and J genes are TRBV5-1 and TRBJ1-2; 8 positions match TRBD1. The V gene end was trimmed by 2 bases and the J gene end by 7 bases; junction bases not matched to a gene: 4. The CDR3 spans 13 residues. CDR1 is SGHRS, CDR2 YFSETQ, per germline.

The J gene is TRBJ1-1, the V gene TRBV6-4, with unresolved D. Germline assignment: CDR1 MRHNA and CDR2 SNTAGT. CDR3 length: 13 amino acids. V was cut by 4 bases and J by 1 base, with 7 bases left in between. The CDR3 DNA follows: TGTGCCAGCAGTGTAGATACGAACACTGAAGCTTTCTTT. It codes for CASSVDTNTEAFF.

The chain uses TRBV28 and TRBJ1-2, with TRBD1 matching 8 bases. Germline values: CDR1 MDHEN, CDR2 SYDVKM. This CDR3 spans 12 amino acids. Trimming cost V 6 bases and J 8 bases; bases outside gene matches: 5. The CDR3 nucleotides are TGTGCCAGCAGAGATACAGGGGGAGGCTACACCTTC. As protein: CASRDTGGGYTF.

This clone was recorded only once. The chain links TRBV6-5 to TRBJ2-7, with D possibly matching TRBD2 (5 bases). Germline V gives CDR1 MNHEY, CDR2 SVGAGI. CDR3 size: 14 residues. V was clipped by 6 bases and J by 3 bases, with 15 bases between them. In nucleotides, the CDR3 is TGTGCCAGCAGGGCACTGGACGGGATCTACGAGCAGTACTTC. This translates into CASRALDGIYEQYF.

This clone has just one count. V usage is TRBV20-1 and J usage is TRBJ2-5; the D is unclear. The V gene's germline CDR1 is DFQATT and CDR2 SNEGSKA (reference sequence). V was shortened by 5 bases and J by 5 bases, with 9 bases between the two germline ends. The CDR3 extends over 11 amino acids. The CDR3 loop is CSALFLETQYF. The DNA for the CDR3 is TGCAGTGCTCTCTTTTTGGAGACCCAGTACTTC.

This chain joins TRBV30 and TRBJ1-1; the D gene is possibly TRBD1 (5 bases). Germline CDR1 and CDR2: GTSNPN and SVGIG (reference sequence). Trimming shortened V by 2 bases and J by 1 base, and 11 bases separated the two germline ends. The CDR3 runs to 14 residues. In DNA form, the CDR3 reads TGTGCCTGGAGTACTGGGGGGGGGAACACTGAAGCTTTCTTT. Translating it yields CAWSTGGGNTEAFF.

The V and J genes are TRBV9 and TRBJ2-1; 7 nucleotides align to TRBD1. Germline loops: CDR1 SGDLS, CDR2 YYNGEE. V trimming: 0 bases; J trimming: 2 bases; junction bases outside the gene matches: 8. The CDR3 totals 17 residues. The CDR3 is CASSVAQPGQTYNEQFF. CDR3 bases: TGTGCCAGCAGCGTAGCTCAACCGGGACAGACCTACAATGAGCAGTTCTTC.

The genes are TRBV5-1 and TRBJ2-2, with 11 bases fitting TRBD2. Losses at the gene ends were 0 bases for V and 5 bases for J; bases not matched to a gene: 3. Germline loops: CDR1 SGHRS, CDR2 YFSETQ. This CDR3 region has 16 residues. CDR3 sequence (DNA): TGCGCCAGCAGCTTGGCGCTAGCGGGAGGTACCGGGGAGCTGTTTTTT. It specifies CASSLALAGGTGELFF.

The rearrangement uses TRBV3-1 (or the pseudogene TRBV3-2) and TRBJ1-1; TRBD1 might be the D (6 bases). Trimming shortened V by 2 bases and J by 7 bases, and 14 bases separated the two germline ends. Germline V CDR1 and CDR2: LGHDT, YNNKEL (reference sequence). The CDR3 is made up of 14 amino acids. CDR3 residues: CASSQRTEVNEAFF. The DNA for the CDR3 is TGTGCCAGCAGCCAACGGACAGAGGTAAATGAAGCTTTCTTT.

This chain links TRBV7-5 with TRBJ2-2; the table names TRBD1, a call not compared with the DNA. TRBV7-5 is a pseudogene segment. The CDR3 runs 16 residues. The CDR3 sequence is CARSLGDRVNTGELFF. CDR3 in DNA: TGTGCCAGAAGCTTAGGTGACAGGGTGAACACCGGGGAGCTGTTTTTT.

The chain couples TRBV28 to TRBJ2-7; 15 bases agree with TRBD2. V dropped 5 bases and J dropped 6; count of bases not matched to a gene: 11. Germline-derived CDR1 and CDR2 are MDHEN and SYDVKM. The CDR3 contains 17 residues. The CDR3 spells CASSQPGLAGGFGEQYF. Written as DNA, the CDR3 is TGTGCCAGCAGTCAACCGGGACTAGCGGGAGGTTTCGGCGAGCAGTACTTC.

This clone appeared a single time. The chain joins TRBV27 to TRBJ1-4; TRBD1 agrees at 7 bases. V trimming: 6 bases; J trimming: 0 bases; junction bases outside the gene matches: 7. The CDR3 has 16 amino acids. Germline V gene lookup returns CDR1 MNHEY and CDR2 SMNVEV (reference sequence). Here the CDR3 reads CASSSTGFATNEKLFF. In nucleotides, the CDR3 is TGTGCCAGCAGCTCGACAGGGTTTGCAACTAATGAAAAACTGTTTTTT.

This sequence joins TRBV29-1 and TRBJ2-7; possibly TRBD1 for D (6 bases). The CDR3 length is 13 residues. Per germline, CDR1 SQVTM and CDR2 ANQGSEA. V lost 2 bases and J 0 bases, leaving 8 bases between the germline ends. CDR3 nucleotides: TGCAGCGTTGAAAGGGGGAGCTCCTACGAGCAGTACTTC. It is translated as CSVERGSSYEQYF.

V and J are TRBV28 and TRBJ2-3, with TRBD2 identical over 8 bases. V lost 6 bases to trimming and J lost 10 bases; unmatched junction nucleotides: 9. Germline V CDR1 and CDR2: MDHEN, SYDVKM. The CDR3 is made up of 13 amino acids. CDR3 coding DNA: TGTGCCAGCAGCCTGATTAGCGGGACGGCGCAGTATTTT. This sequence encodes CASSLISGTAQYF.

The genes are TRBV7-8 and TRBJ2-1; TRBD2 agrees at 7 bases. Germline values: CDR1 SGHVS, CDR2 FQNEAQ. There are 16 residues in the CDR3. J gave up 7 bases and V 2 bases, and 11 bases lay outside the gene matches. The CDR3 sequence is CASSLTSWGGWNEQFF. DNA of the CDR3: TGTGCCAGCAGCTTAACTTCTTGGGGAGGGTGGAATGAGCAGTTCTTC. Combining the CDR3 with reference TRBV7-8 and TRBJ2-1 gives the whole variable domain GAGVSQSPRYKVAKRGQDVALRCDPISGHVSLFWYQQALGQGPEFLTYFQNEAQLDKSGLPSDRFFAERPEGSVSTLKIQRTQQEDSAVYLCASSLTSWGGWNEQFFGPGTRLTVL.

The V and J genes are TRBV18 and TRBJ2-5, with TRBD2 matching 7 bases. Germline-derived CDR1 and CDR2 are KGHSH and LQKENI. The CDR3 has 14 amino acids. Germline trimming cut 0 bases from V and 4 bases from J; bases unmatched to any gene: 2. CDR3 amino acids: CASSPPGGTETQYF. CDR3 nucleotides: TGTGCCAGCTCACCACCGGGAGGGACAGAGACCCAGTACTTC.

The chain carries TRBV7-2 and TRBJ2-1; weak D call: TRBD2 (6 bases). V was clipped by 3 bases and J by 10 bases, with 13 bases between them. The CDR3 length is 13 residues. In germline, CDR1 is SGHTA, CDR2 FQGNSA. This chain's CDR3 is CASSFRLGGEQFF. In nucleotides, the CDR3 is TGTGCCAGCAGCTTCCGACTAGGAGGCGAGCAGTTCTTC. The variable domain in full, with the rest retrieved from reference TRBV7-2 and TRBJ2-1, is GAGVSQSPSNKVTEKGKDVELRCDPISGHTALYWYRQSLGQGLEFLIYFQGNSAPDKSGLPSDRFSAERTGGSVSTLTIQRTQQEDSAVYLCASSFRLGGEQFFGPGTRLTVL.

The rearrangement links TRBV9 to TRBJ2-5; D call uncertain. The CDR3 loop spans 13 amino acids. Germline V lookup: CDR1 SGDLS, CDR2 YYNGEE. V was shortened by 2 bases and J by 1 base, with 6 bases between the two germline ends. For the CDR3, the DNA is TGTGCCAGCAGCGTCCACAGCCAAGAGACCCAGTACTTC. Its protein product is CASSVHSQETQYF.

V usage is TRBV6-5 and J usage is TRBJ2-1, with D uncertain. V lost 6 bases to trimming and J lost 1 base, with 10 bases between them. Looked up from germline, CDR1 is MNHEY and CDR2 is SVGAGI. The CDR3 is made up of 14 amino acids. The CDR3 here is CASSDIGSYNEQFF. The DNA of the CDR3 is TGTGCCAGCAGCGACATCGGATCCTACAATGAGCAGTTCTTC.

J is TRBJ1-1 and V is TRBV9; D is possibly TRBD1 (6 bases). This CDR3 comprises 14 residues. CDR1 SGDLS and CDR2 YYNGEE come from the germline V gene. Trimming removed 1 base at V and 2 bases at J, with 9 bases between. The CDR3 nucleotides read TGTGCCAGCAGCGTACGGGACAAAAACACTGAAGCTTTCTTT. This codes for CASSVRDKNTEAFF.

This clone appeared once. The chain recombines TRBV28 with TRBJ2-2, with 9 nucleotides matching TRBD1. Germline V gene lookup returns CDR1 MDHEN and CDR2 SYDVKM. The junction had 7 bases not matched to a gene; V was cut back by 5 bases and J by 6 bases. There are 15 residues in the CDR3. CDR3 sequence (DNA): TGTGCCAGCAGTCAAGCCGGGACAGGGTCCGGGGAGCTGTTTTTT. It yields the protein CASSQAGTGSGELFF.

The chain recombines TRBV10-1 with TRBJ2-7; 8 nucleotides agree with TRBD2. Germline CDR1 reads WNHNN; CDR2 reads SYGVQD (reference sequence). There are 14 residues in the CDR3. Trimming removed 3 bases from V and 5 bases from J; junction bases left unmatched: 6. The CDR3 DNA reads as TGCGCCAGCAGTGAAGGCAGCGGGAGCCACGAGCAGTACTTC. Translating it yields CASSEGSGSHEQYF.